A single TCR beta chain is shown here with its context. The sample comes from a study of blood T cell repertoires in COVID-19. Overall study context: The origin of the acute and convalescent COVID-19 samples was the United States, Italy and Spain. Nucleic acid was either cDNA or gDNA, and it came from T cells, B-cell-depleted T cells, or PBMCs.

Study processing details: Amplification of reference gene primers was used by the study to estimate nucleated cell counts. Some clones are missing from TCRdb's copy, which holds only in-frame ones; the method was immunoSEQ multiplex PCR. V, J and clone size reflect that table, while D and trimming were determined from the DNA. The sample contains about 280,000 clones, 80% to 90% of which appear only once. The CDR3 has 12 amino acids. Germline CDR1 and CDR2: SGHDT and YYEEEE. V lost 2 bases to trimming and J lost 8 bases, with 10 bases between them. Sequenced: peripheral blood. The rearrangement uses TRBV5-6 and TRBJ1-2, with D hard to call. The receptor comes from a woman in her seventies with acute or convalescent COVID-19. CDR3 loop: CASSLGVRGYTF. The CDR3, as DNA: TGTGCCAGCAGCTTAGGAGTCCGGGGCTACACCTTC.